Listed here are 12 T cell receptor beta chains from one sample, sequenced in a study of CD8+ T cells in alopecia areata. Sequencing used cDNA as its template, made by extracting RNA and reverse transcribing it. The method was immunoSEQ multiplex PCR; TCRdb's version includes in-frame clones alone and lacks a portion of them. The data contain approximately 140,000 clones, around 47% of them singletons. Sequenced sample: CD4+ T cells sorted from blood. Receptor source: a human donor with alopecia areata.

This clone was seen more than once but under ten times. J is TRBJ2-1 and V is TRBV28; a possible D gene is TRBD1 (6 bases). From germline, CDR1 is MDHEN and CDR2 SYDVKM. V was trimmed by 5 bases and J by 14 bases, leaving 22 bases between them. The CDR3 is made up of 14 amino acids. In DNA, the CDR3 is TGTGCCAGCAGTCCATACAGACGGACAGTCCGTGAGTTCTTC. Translation gives CASSPYRRTVREFF. The variable domain in full, with the rest retrieved from reference TRBV28 and TRBJ2-1, is DVKVTQSSRYLVKRTGEKVFLECVQDMDHENMFWYRQDPGLGLRLIYFSYDVKMKEKGDIPEGYSVSREKKERFSLILESASTNQTSMYLCASSPYRRTVREFFGPGTRLTVL.

This chain uses TRBV5-1 with TRBJ2-1; 7 bases are shared with TRBD2. Germline V CDR1 and CDR2: SGHRS, YFSETQ. The CDR3 runs to 14 residues. The V gene end was trimmed by 0 bases and the J gene end by 7 bases; junction bases not matched to a gene: 4. This chain's CDR3 is CASSLEREANEQFF. The CDR3 DNA reads TGCGCCAGCAGCTTGGAACGGGAGGCGAATGAGCAGTTCTTC.

V usage is TRBV5-1 and J usage is TRBJ2-3, with D possibly matching TRBD2 (6 bases). The CDR3 is 15 amino acids. Germline CDR1 is SGHRS and CDR2 is YFSETQ. Deletions cut 2 bases from V and 0 bases from J, with 10 bases between. The CDR3 region is CASSFSGDSTDTQYF. CDR3 DNA: TGCGCCAGCAGCTTTTCGGGGGACAGCACAGATACGCAGTATTTT.

In this sample, this clone turned up a few times. The chain is built from TRBV29-1 and TRBJ2-1; tentatively, D is TRBD1 (5 bases). V gave up 4 bases and J gave up 0 bases, with 16 bases separating them. The CDR3 runs 16 residues. The germline V gene encodes CDR1 SQVTM and CDR2 ANQGSEA. The CDR3: CSVGLQGVSSYNEQFF. The DNA of the CDR3 is TGCAGCGTTGGGCTTCAAGGGGTTAGCTCCTACAATGAGCAGTTCTTC.

CDR3 loop: CASSRLNGGIYEQYF. The DNA of the CDR3 is TGTGCCAGCAGCCGCCTGAATGGAGGTATCTACGAGCAGTACTTC. J is TRBJ2-7 and V is TRBV7-2; D is possibly TRBD2 (5 bases). The V end was cut by 5 bases, the J end by 3 bases, with 17 bases between. Per the germline V gene, CDR1 is SGHTA and CDR2 is FQGNSA. This CDR3 is 15 amino acids long.

This clone was seen just once. This chain uses TRBV5-1 with TRBJ2-5; D may match TRBD1 or TRBD2 (5 bases each). The germline V gene encodes CDR1 SGHRS and CDR2 YFSETQ. V gave up 3 bases and J gave up 3 bases, with 15 bases separating them. There are 15 residues in the CDR3. In DNA form, the CDR3 reads TGCGCCAGCAGCTCCGCTACCGGGACCGAAGAGACCCAGTACTTC. This sequence encodes CASSSATGTEETQYF.

This clone turned up a few times. The sample holds other DNA sequences that translate to the same CDR3. This chain links TRBV4-1 with TRBJ1-2, with unresolved D. Per germline, CDR1 MGHRA and CDR2 YSYEKL. Trimming removed 0 bases from V and 4 bases from J, with 6 bases in between. This CDR3 is 13 amino acids long. The CDR3 is CASSQDAVYGYTF. DNA of the CDR3: TGCGCCAGCAGCCAAGATGCGGTCTATGGCTACACCTTC.

This chain uses TRBV9 with TRBJ2-1; 7 bases match TRBD2. There are 14 residues in the CDR3. Germline trimming cut 0 bases from V and 12 bases from J; bases unmatched to any gene: 9. Germline CDR1 and CDR2: SGDLS and YYNGEE. For the CDR3, the DNA is TGTGCCAGCAGCGTAGAAGTTGCGGGAGTCAGGCAGTTCTTC. Translated: CASSVEVAGVRQFF. Complete variable domain (other parts from reference TRBV9 and TRBJ2-1): DSGVTQTPKHLITATGQRVTLRCSPRSGDLSVYWYQQSLDQGLQFLIQYYNGEERAKGNILERFSAQQFPDLHSELNLSSLELGDSALYFCASSVEVAGVRQFFGPGTRLTVL.

The J gene is TRBJ1-2, the V gene TRBV2; D is unclear. Trimming took off 6 bases at V and 4 bases at J, with 15 bases between the two ends. CDR1 SNHLY and CDR2 FYNNEI come from the germline V gene. CDR3 size: 14 residues. The CDR3 DNA reads TGTGCCAGCAGGACGGGCCGTCGAGGCTATGGCTACACCTTC. It yields the protein CASRTGRRGYGYTF. Filled out from reference TRBV2 and TRBJ1-2, the complete variable domain reads EPEVTQTPSHQVTQMGQEVILRCVPISNHLYFYWYRQILGQKVEFLVSFYNNEISEKSEIFDDQFSVERPDGSNFTLKIRSTKLEDSAMYFCASRTGRRGYGYTFGSGTRLTVV.

The chain is built from TRBV15 and TRBJ2-5; D gene ambiguous. This CDR3 spans 14 amino acids. The V end lost 3 bases, the J end lost 5 bases, and 13 bases lay between the germline ends. Germline assignment: CDR1 LNHNV and CDR2 YYDKDF (reference sequence). The CDR3 sequence: CATSRIGDDETQYF. The CDR3 nucleotides are TGTGCCACCAGCAGGATTGGGGATGACGAGACCCAGTACTTC. Full variable domain (rest looked up from reference TRBV15 and TRBJ2-5): DAMVIQNPRYQVTQFGKPVTLSCSQTLNHNVMYWYQQKSSQAPKLLFHYYDKDFNNEADTPDNFQSRRPNTSFCFLDIRSPGLGDTAMYLCATSRIGDDETQYFGPGTRLLVL.

The V call is TRBV20-1, the J call TRBJ1-1; D gene ambiguous. The CDR3 sequence is 11 residues long. V lost 6 bases, J lost 8 bases, and 13 bases lay in between. Germline lookup yields CDR1 DFQATT and CDR2 SNEGSKA (reference sequence). CDR3 protein: CSAGSGREAFF. The CDR3 region has the DNA TGCAGTGCGGGTTCGGGCAGGGAAGCTTTCTTT.

The chain has TRBV29-1 and TRBJ1-2; 8 bases line up with TRBD1. With V trimmed by 3 bases and J by 2 bases, 14 bases remained unmatched. CDR1 is SQVTM, CDR2 ANQGSEA, per germline. This CDR3 contains 17 residues. The chain's CDR3 is CSVDAPLQGVENYGYTF. The CDR3 DNA reads TGCAGCGTTGACGCCCCCCTACAGGGGGTAGAGAACTATGGCTACACCTTC.